The 13 T cell receptor beta chains below all came from one sample that was sequenced in a study of T cells after yellow fever vaccination. MiXCR, applied by TCRdb to the 5' RACE reads, yields one record per CDR3 protein. Here the sample spans 300,000 or so distinct CDR3 sequences, approximately 12% being singletons. This specimen was CD4+ T cells sorted from PBMCs, taken 45 days after the yellow fever booster vaccination. The receptors were sampled from a man in his thirties or forties who received the YFV17D yellow fever vaccine.

J is TRBJ1-4 and V is TRBV28, with 8 bases aligning to TRBD1. CDR1 MDHEN and CDR2 SYDVKM come from the germline V gene. The CDR3 contains 13 residues. V dropped 6 bases and J dropped 8; count of bases not matched to a gene: 5. CDR3 residues: CASSLTGVEKLFF. CDR3 DNA: TGTGCCAGCAGCTTGACAGGGGTGGAAAAACTGTTTTTT.

This clonotype was found a few times. This rearrangement joins TRBV7-2 to TRBJ2-7; TRBD1 might be the D (6 bases). Trimming shortened V by 5 bases and J by 4 bases, and 15 bases separated the two germline ends. This CDR3 is built from 14 residues. The germline CDR1 and CDR2 sequences are SGHTA and FQGNSA. The CDR3 here is CASSLSTGLYEQYF. The DNA of the CDR3 is TGTGCCAGCAGCCTATCGACAGGTTTGTACGAGCAGTACTTC. Full variable domain (remainder filled in from reference TRBV7-2 and TRBJ2-7): GAGVSQSPSNKVTEKGKDVELRCDPISGHTALYWYRQSLGQGLEFLIYFQGNSAPDKSGLPSDRFSAERTGGSVSTLTIQRTQQEDSAVYLCASSLSTGLYEQYFGPGTRLTVT.

This clonotype has at least ten counts. This chain links TRBV9 with TRBJ2-2; 9 bases map to TRBD2. The CDR3 spans 15 residues. From germline, CDR1 is SGDLS and CDR2 YYNGEE. The ends lost 6 bases at V and 2 bases at J; junction bases unmatched: 5. CDR3 nucleotide sequence: TGTGCCAGCACCCAGACTAGCGGCAACACCGGGGAGCTGTTTTTT. Its protein is CASTQTSGNTGELFF.

This chain links TRBV7-9 with TRBJ1-5; weak D call: TRBD1 (5 bases). CDR1 is SEHNR, CDR2 FQNEAQ, per germline (reference sequence). V dropped 5 bases and J dropped 6 bases, with 8 bases sitting between them. CDR3 length equals 12 residues. CDR3 DNA: TGTGCCAGCAGCGGGGCGCGTCAGCCCCAGCATTTT. Protein sequence: CASSGARQPQHF. Based on the CDR3 plus reference TRBV7-9 and TRBJ1-5, the full variable domain is DTGVSQNPRHKITKRGQNVTFRCDPISEHNRLYWYRQTLGQGPEFLTYFQNEAQLEKSRLLSDRFSAERPKGSFSTLEIQRTEQGDSAMYLCASSGARQPQHFGDGTRLSIL.

This clonotype was counted a few times. This sequence joins TRBV27 and TRBJ2-1; a weak D match, TRBD2 (5 bases). Per germline, CDR1 MNHEY and CDR2 SMNVEV (reference sequence). V gave up 5 bases and J gave up 7 bases, with 15 bases separating them. The CDR3 covers 14 residues. CDR3 sequence reads: CASSPPGGWNEQFF. The CDR3 DNA sequence: TGTGCCAGCAGTCCCCCCGGCGGGTGGAATGAGCAGTTCTTC.

J is TRBJ2-4 and V is TRBV12-3 or TRBV12-4; no definite D call. Trimming removed 6 bases at V and 3 bases at J, with 15 bases between. The CDR3 is 15 amino acids. The CDR3 nucleotides read TGTGCCAGCAGCGCCGGTTTTGTAGTCAAAAACATTCAGTACTTC. Protein sequence: CASSAGFVVKNIQYF.

The chain links TRBV29-1 to TRBJ2-1; 14 bases line up with TRBD2. CDR3 length: 13 residues. Looked up from germline, CDR1 is SQVTM and CDR2 is ANQGSEA. CDR3 DNA: TGCAGTGGACTAGCGGGGGGAAACAATGAGCAGTTCTTC. This codes for CSGLAGGNNEQFF.

This clonotype has at least ten counts. The chain employs TRBV3-1 and TRBJ2-1; D gene uncertain. The CDR3 spans 11 residues. Trimming shortened V by 1 base and J by 10 bases, and 5 bases separated the two germline ends. CDR1 is LGHDT and CDR2 is YNNKEL in the germline V gene (reference sequence). Here the CDR3 DNA reads TGTGCCAGCAGCCAAGGGTTAGAGCAGTTCTTC. Translated: CASSQGLEQFF.

This chain links TRBV5-6 with TRBJ2-6; D unresolved. The CDR3 consists of 15 residues. V lost 1 base to trimming and J lost 0 bases, with 5 bases between them. Germline lookup yields CDR1 SGHDT and CDR2 YYEEEE. The CDR3 is CASSLRHSGANVLTF. CDR3 coding DNA: TGTGCCAGCAGCTTGCGTCACTCTGGGGCCAACGTCCTGACTTTC.

The chain recombines TRBV7-9 with TRBJ2-1; 7 bases match TRBD2. The CDR3 sequence is 16 residues long. Germline V gene lookup returns CDR1 SEHNR and CDR2 FQNEAQ (reference sequence). J lost 3 bases, V lost 1 base, and 6 bases had no gene match. CDR3 DNA: TGTGCCAGCAGCTTAGGAGGGAGGGCCCTCTACAATGAGCAGTTCTTC. Translation gives CASSLGGRALYNEQFF.

The chain carries TRBV29-1 and TRBJ2-1, with 10 bases aligning to TRBD1. This CDR3 contains 12 residues. The germline gives CDR1 SQVTM, CDR2 ANQGSEA. The V gene end was trimmed by 5 bases and the J gene end by 12 bases; junction bases not matched to a gene: 7. The CDR3 protein is CSVRQGAGVQFF. CDR3 nucleotides: TGCAGCGTTCGACAGGGGGCTGGGGTGCAGTTCTTC.

This clonotype appeared a few times. This chain uses TRBV20-1 with TRBJ2-3, with 8 nucleotides matching TRBD2. The CDR3 spans 14 residues. Germline V gene data show CDR1 as DFQATT and CDR2 as SNEGSKA (reference sequence). The junction had 9 bases not matched to a gene; V was cut back by 7 bases and J by 3 bases. In DNA, the CDR3 is TGCAGTGAGATGAGCGGGAGAGGTACAGATACGCAGTATTTT. It is translated as CSEMSGRGTDTQYF.

The chain carries TRBV7-2 and TRBJ2-3, with TRBD2 matching over 7 bases. The CDR3 runs to 15 residues. The V segment lost 5 bases and the J segment 5 bases; nucleotides outside the gene matches: 10. The germline CDR1 and CDR2 sequences are SGHTA and FQGNSA. CDR3 coding DNA: TGTGCCAGCAGCGGTCTGGGGAGGGCCATAGATACGCAGTATTTT. Translating it yields CASSGLGRAIDTQYF.